The 5 T cell receptor beta chains reported below all come from one sample, sequenced in a study of T cell responses to AZD1222 COVID-19 vaccine. Data came from immunoSEQ multiplex PCR; TCRdb stores just in-frame clones and leaves some out. This table holds 100,000 or so clones, around nine tenths found once. The sequences come from peripheral blood, collected on day 0 of AZD1222 vaccination. The receptors were gathered from an adult in good health.

Here the CDR3 reads CATSSQEGGYNEKLFF. The DNA for the CDR3 is TGTGCCACCAGCAGTCAAGAGGGCGGTTATAATGAAAAACTGTTTTTT. This chain connects TRBV15 to TRBJ1-4; the D is unclear. CDR1 is LNHNV, CDR2 YYDKDF, per germline (reference sequence). The CDR3 runs to 16 residues. Trimming took off 3 bases at V and 4 bases at J, with 15 bases between the two ends.

This clone was seen just once. The chain joins TRBV6-5 to TRBJ1-2; tentative D call: TRBD1 (6 bases). There are 15 residues in the CDR3. The V and J ends lost 7 bases and 5 bases respectively, with 20 bases between them. Germline CDR1 reads MNHEY; CDR2 reads SVGAGI. The CDR3 DNA is TGTGCCAGCAAAGTGACGGAGGACAGTGGATATGGCTACACCTTC. Its protein is CASKVTEDSGYGYTF.

The chain couples TRBV7-3 to TRBJ2-3; tentative D call: TRBD1 (6 bases). The V gene's germline CDR1 is SGHTA and CDR2 FQGTGA. The CDR3 sequence is 13 residues long. The ends were cut back, 5 bases at V and 5 bases at J, with 11 bases in the middle. Here the CDR3 DNA reads TGTGCCAGCAGCCCAGGGGTTAGAGATACGCAGTATTTT. The encoded protein is CASSPGVRDTQYF.

The genes are TRBV11-2 and TRBJ1-1; D is unresolved. Per the germline V gene, CDR1 is SGHAT and CDR2 is FQNNGV. The CDR3 consists of 17 residues. V shed 1 base and J shed 3 bases, with 18 bases lying between them. This chain's CDR3 is CASSLGLGLARHTEAFF. CDR3 sequence (DNA): TGTGCCAGCAGCTTAGGCCTGGGGTTGGCTCGTCACACTGAAGCTTTCTTT.

J is TRBJ1-5 and V is TRBV6-1, with TRBD1 matching 7 bases. The CDR3 runs 14 residues. Trimming cost V 3 bases and J 3 bases; bases outside gene matches: 2. Germline CDR1 and CDR2: MNHNS and SASEGT. The CDR3 sequence is CASSDRGSNQPQHF. The CDR3 bases are TGTGCCAGCAGTGACAGGGGGTCCAATCAGCCCCAGCATTTT.